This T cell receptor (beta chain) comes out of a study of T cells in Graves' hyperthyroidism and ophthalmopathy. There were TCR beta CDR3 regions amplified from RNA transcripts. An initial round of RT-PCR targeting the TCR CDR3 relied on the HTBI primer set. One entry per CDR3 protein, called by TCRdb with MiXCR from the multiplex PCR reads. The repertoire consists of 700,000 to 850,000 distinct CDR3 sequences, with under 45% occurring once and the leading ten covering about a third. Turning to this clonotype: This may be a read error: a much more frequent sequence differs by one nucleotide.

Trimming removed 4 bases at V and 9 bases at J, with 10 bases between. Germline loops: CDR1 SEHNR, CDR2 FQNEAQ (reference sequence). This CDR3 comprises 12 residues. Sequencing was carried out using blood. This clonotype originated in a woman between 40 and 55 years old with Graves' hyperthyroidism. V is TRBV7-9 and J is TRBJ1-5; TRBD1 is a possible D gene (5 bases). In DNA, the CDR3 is TGTGCCAGCAGCTCAGCGGGGCGGCCCCAGCATTTT. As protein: CASSSAGRPQHF.